The 23 T cell receptor beta chains in this list originate from one sample, sequenced in a study of OX40 agonist ivuxolimab in advanced cancers. Clones were sequenced by immunoSEQ multiplex PCR, and TCRdb holds only the in-frame ones, with some missing. The repertoire holds tens of thousands of clones, about 85% seen once, with approximately 0.81% in the top ten. The sample here was CD4+ or CD8+ T cells sorted from blood, taken in a trial of the OX40 agonist ivuxolimab. The receptors stem from an adult with an advanced solid tumor such as melanoma, head and neck, liver or kidney cancer.

This chain links TRBV2 with TRBJ1-5, with TRBD1 matching over 7 bases. From germline, CDR1 is SNHLY and CDR2 FYNNEI. The length of the CDR3 is 16 residues. Unmatched junction bases numbered 14, after V lost 4 bases and J lost 8 bases. CDR3 amino acids: CASSGGRNRGFEPQHF. CDR3 bases: TGTGCCAGCAGTGGAGGGAGGAACAGGGGATTTGAGCCCCAGCATTTT.

V is TRBV28 and J is TRBJ1-5, with TRBD1 matching 7 bases. The CDR3 runs 14 residues. Germline lookup yields CDR1 MDHEN and CDR2 SYDVKM. Unmatched junction bases numbered 8, after V lost 5 bases and J lost 7 bases. This CDR3 is CASSPTDRVQPQHF. CDR3 sequence (DNA): TGTGCCAGCAGTCCGACAGACAGGGTGCAGCCCCAGCATTTT.

This chain links TRBV5-6 with TRBJ2-2, with D uncertain. Germline values: CDR1 SGHDT, CDR2 YYEEEE. V gave up 7 bases and J gave up 1 base, with 8 bases separating them. The CDR3 contains 13 residues. The chain's CDR3 is CASASLNTGELFF. CDR3 in DNA: TGTGCCAGCGCCTCACTGAACACCGGGGAGCTGTTTTTT. The whole variable domain, remainder taken from reference TRBV5-6 and TRBJ2-2, is DAGVTQSPTHLIKTRGQQVTLRCSPKSGHDTVSWYQQALGQGPQFIFQYYEEEERQRGNFPDRFSGHQFPNYSSELNVNALLLGDSALYLCASASLNTGELFFGEGSRLTVL.

The CDR3 reads CASSLHGTEAFF. In DNA, the CDR3 is TGTGCCAGCAGCTTACATGGCACTGAAGCTTTCTTT. The chain uses TRBV11-3 and TRBJ1-1; no definite D call. Germline V gene sequence: CDR1 SGHNT, CDR2 YENEEA. V was shortened by 2 bases and J by 4 bases, with 5 bases between the two germline ends. CDR3 length: 12 residues.

The chain couples TRBV5-1 to TRBJ2-3; the match to TRBD1 covers 9 bases. In germline, CDR1 is SGHRS, CDR2 YFSETQ. The J segment lost 3 bases and the V segment lost 0 bases, leaving 2 bases of the junction unmatched. The CDR3 has 15 amino acids. The CDR3 DNA reads as TGCGCCAGCAGCTTGGCGACAGGGGGAACAGATACGCAGTATTTT. This sequence encodes CASSLATGGTDTQYF.

The gene calls are TRBV21-1 and TRBJ2-5. TRBV21-1 represents a pseudogene. This CDR3 region has 16 residues. The DNA for the CDR3 is TGTGCCAGCACCTGGCGAGTCACACCGTACCAAGAGACCCAGTACTTC. This translates into CASTWRVTPYQETQYF.

V and J are TRBV5-1 and TRBJ1-4; possibly TRBD1 for D (5 bases). Germline V gives CDR1 SGHRS, CDR2 YFSETQ. CDR3 length equals 15 residues. The V and J ends lost 0 bases and 7 bases respectively, with 13 bases between them. The CDR3 DNA reads TGCGCCAGCAGCTTGGTAGGGACCGTTATTGAAAAACTGTTTTTT. Its protein product is CASSLVGTVIEKLFF.

The CDR3 DNA reads as TGTGCCAGCAGCCTGGACCGGTTCCAAGAGACCCAGTACTTC. As protein: CASSLDRFQETQYF. This chain links TRBV5-4 with TRBJ2-5; D remains unclear. This CDR3 is 14 amino acids long. Germline CDR1 and CDR2: SGHNT and YYREEE (reference sequence). The ends were cut back, 4 bases at V and 1 base at J, with 11 bases in the middle.

The gene calls are TRBV28 and TRBJ2-5; 15 nucleotides align to TRBD2. Germline values: CDR1 MDHEN, CDR2 SYDVKM. J gave up 4 bases and V 3 bases, and 9 bases lay outside the gene matches. The CDR3 has 18 residues. CDR3 sequence reads: CASSLDRTSGGAGETQYF. CDR3 bases: TGTGCCAGCAGTTTGGATAGGACTAGCGGGGGGGCCGGAGAGACCCAGTACTTC.

V is TRBV19 and J is TRBJ2-7, with D uncertain. This CDR3 region has 13 residues. The germline gives CDR1 LNHDA, CDR2 SQIVND (reference sequence). V was cut by 3 bases and J by 5 bases, with 11 bases left in between. Here the CDR3 reads CASSMVGLHEQYF. The CDR3, as DNA: TGTGCCAGTAGTATGGTGGGGTTACACGAGCAGTACTTC.

This rearrangement joins TRBV5-1 to TRBJ1-5; D is uncertain. This CDR3 comprises 15 residues. The V end lost 0 bases, the J end lost 0 bases, and 7 bases lay between the germline ends. Germline CDR1 is SGHRS and CDR2 is YFSETQ. DNA for the CDR3: TGCGCCAGCAGCTTGGTGGGGAATAGCAATCAGCCCCAGCATTTT. Translation: CASSLVGNSNQPQHF.

The chain couples TRBV7-3 to TRBJ2-3, with D perhaps TRBD2 (6 bases). Germline CDR1 and CDR2: SGHTA and FQGTGA. Trimming pared 7 bases from V and 6 bases from J, leaving 14 bases between. The CDR3 is 13 residues long. DNA for the CDR3: TGTGCCAGCACCCGCGGGGTGGACGATACGCAGTATTTT. It yields the protein CASTRGVDDTQYF.

The V call is TRBV9, the J call TRBJ1-2; D unresolved. With 4 bases removed from V and 1 base from J, the gap between germline ends came to 8 bases. Germline CDR1 SGDLS, CDR2 YYNGEE. The CDR3 is 13 residues long. This chain's CDR3 is CASSIDHNYGYTF. DNA for the CDR3: TGTGCCAGCAGCATCGACCATAACTATGGCTACACCTTC.

This clone occurred once. The chain combines TRBV5-1 with TRBJ2-3; TRBD1 aligns across 9 bases. CDR1 and CDR2 (germline): SGHRS, YFSETQ. V gave up 2 bases and J gave up 3 bases; unmatched junction bases: 7. The CDR3 sequence is 16 residues long. The CDR3 loop reads CASSFRQGGRTDTQYF. Written as DNA, the CDR3 is TGCGCCAGCAGCTTTCGACAGGGGGGGAGGACAGATACGCAGTATTTT.

The V and J genes are TRBV28 and TRBJ2-6; D could derive from TRBD1 or TRBD2 (7 bases each). CDR1 is MDHEN, CDR2 SYDVKM, per germline. The CDR3 loop spans 18 amino acids. V was cut by 6 bases and J by 0 bases, with 18 bases left in between. The CDR3 loop is CASRPTGRGLSGANVLTF. DNA of the CDR3: TGTGCCAGCAGACCAACAGGGAGGGGGCTCTCTGGGGCCAACGTCCTGACTTTC.

The rearrangement uses TRBV10-1 and TRBJ1-5, with D unclear. The CDR3 is 11 amino acids. The germline gives CDR1 WNHNN, CDR2 SYGVQD (reference sequence). V was shortened by 3 bases and J by 7 bases, with 4 bases between the two germline ends. DNA for the CDR3: TGCGCCAGCAGTGACAGGCAGCCCCAGCATTTT. Translating gives CASSDRQPQHF.

J is TRBJ2-1 and V is TRBV7-6; maybe TRBD1 (6 bases). V was shortened by 1 base and J by 5 bases, with 9 bases between the two germline ends. This CDR3 has 14 amino acids. CDR1 SGHVS and CDR2 FNYEAQ come from the germline V gene. In nucleotides, the CDR3 is TGTGCCAGCAGCTTAGGGACAGCCAACAATGAGCAGTTCTTC. Protein sequence: CASSLGTANNEQFF.

The chain uses TRBV7-9 and TRBJ2-1, with 13 bases lining up with TRBD2. The CDR3 runs 15 residues. The V segment lost 5 bases and the J segment 9 bases; nucleotides outside the gene matches: 7. Germline CDR1 SEHNR, CDR2 FQNEAQ (reference sequence). In DNA, the CDR3 is TGTGCCAGCAGCCCGACTAGCGGGGGGTTGCTTGAGCAGTTCTTC. This codes for CASSPTSGGLLEQFF. The full variable domain, rest sourced from reference TRBV7-9 and TRBJ2-1, is DTGVSQNPRHKITKRGQNVTFRCDPISEHNRLYWYRQTLGQGPEFLTYFQNEAQLEKSRLLSDRFSAERPKGSFSTLEIQRTEQGDSAMYLCASSPTSGGLLEQFFGPGTRLTVL.

This clone turned up a few times. This chain uses TRBV29-1 with TRBJ2-1; 7 bases match TRBD2. The V and J ends lost 6 bases and 9 bases, in that order; junction bases with no gene match: 5. The CDR3 is 11 residues long. Germline assignment: CDR1 SQVTM and CDR2 ANQGSEA. The CDR3, as DNA: TGCAGCGTAGTGCGGGAGCCTGAGCAGTTCTTC. Residues: CSVVREPEQFF.

The J gene is TRBJ2-7, the V gene TRBV6-1; 11 bases align to TRBD2. Losses at the gene ends were 5 bases for V and 6 bases for J; bases not matched to a gene: 9. This CDR3 contains 15 residues. CDR1 is MNHNS and CDR2 is SASEGT in the germline V gene. This CDR3 is CASSSTSGRNREQYF. For the CDR3, the DNA is TGTGCCAGCAGTTCCACTAGCGGGAGAAATCGCGAGCAGTACTTC.

This chain joins TRBV5-4 and TRBJ1-6; no definite D call. This CDR3 region has 17 residues. V lost 3 bases to trimming and J lost 0 bases, with 13 bases between them. CDR1 is SGHNT and CDR2 is YYREEE in the germline V gene (reference sequence). The DNA of the CDR3 is TGTGCCAGCAGCTCGGGGAGGACGAGCTCCTATAATTCACCCCTCCACTTT. As protein: CASSSGRTSSYNSPLHF.

The chain carries TRBV5-1 and TRBJ2-5; 10 bases are shared with TRBD2. This CDR3 has 14 amino acids. J gave up 5 bases and V 4 bases, and 5 bases lay outside the gene matches. Germline assignment: CDR1 SGHRS and CDR2 YFSETQ. CDR3 coding DNA: TGCGCCAGCAGCCCAGCGGGAGGGCGGGAGACCCAGTACTTC. Translated: CASSPAGGRETQYF.

This sequence joins TRBV5-5 and TRBJ1-5; 7 bases fit TRBD1. The CDR3 extends over 15 amino acids. Germline CDR1 reads SGHKS; CDR2 reads YYEKEE (reference sequence). Trimming took 1 base from V and 7 from J; bases not matched to a gene: 8. The CDR3 sequence is CASSLSMTGFQPQHF. In DNA form, the CDR3 reads TGTGCCAGCAGCTTGTCTATGACAGGGTTCCAGCCCCAGCATTTT. Supplemented by reference TRBV5-5 and TRBJ1-5, the full variable domain reads DAGVTQSPTHLIKTRGQQVTLRCSPISGHKSVSWYQQVLGQGPQFIFQYYEKEERGRGNFPDRFSARQFPNYSSELNVNALLLGDSALYLCASSLSMTGFQPQHFGDGTRLSIL.